Sequencing of this T cell receptor beta chain was carried out in a study of type 1 and type 2 diabetes patients. In the study overall: T cells were magnetically sorted from PBMCs as CD4+ or CD8+ subsets.

The V and J ends lost 7 bases and 0 bases respectively, with 22 bases between them. In germline, CDR1 is WSHSY, CDR2 SAAADI. The length of the CDR3 is 19 residues. Genomic DNA was the PCR template. The TCR beta CDR3 region was amplified using 30 forward and 13 reverse primers. TCRdb processed the multiplex PCR reads anew with MiXCR; each CDR3 protein has one entry. Here the sample spans 250,000 or so distinct CDR3 sequences, more than 40% being singletons. This clonotype was counted a few times. The V gene is TRBV10-2, the J gene TRBJ1-6; D might be TRBD1 (5 bases). This TCR was recovered from a man aged 18 to 29 with type 2 diabetes. Material for sequencing was peripheral blood mononuclear cells (PBMCs). DNA of the CDR3: TGCGCCAGCACCAGATCCGACAGTACTGGAAGCTCCTATAATTCACCCCTCCACTTT. This encodes CASTRSDSTGSSYNSPLHF.